These T cell receptor beta chains were read from a single sample in a study of cytomegalovirus exposure and HLA in healthy donors. Method: immunoSEQ multiplex PCR; TCRdb's copy keeps in-frame clones and lacks some. The sample has about 130,000 clones, 65% to 80% seen once. The sequenced sample was PBMCs. These receptors came from a male donor in good health and CMV-seropositive. The CDR3 runs from the conserved cysteine through the conserved F or W. Each record gives: clone size, V gene, J gene, D gene, CDR3 protein, CDR3 DNA. D genes are given only for firm matches. The listing skips clone size in some rows; elsewhere it reads once, few, many or a size class.

.	TRBV27	TRBJ2-6	TRBD1	CASSLRLGQGSSGANVLTF	TGTGCCAGCAGTTTACGTTTGGGACAGGGGTCTTCTGGGGCCAACGTCCTGACTTTC
.	TRBV7-2	TRBJ1-6	.	CASSLGAEGRPLHF	TGTGCCAGCAGCTTAGGTGCGGAGGGTAGGCCCCTCCACTTT
.	TRBV7-8	TRBJ1-5	.	CASSLEQAAKPQHF	TGTGCCAGCAGCTTAGAACAGGCCGCAAAGCCCCAGCATTTT
.	TRBV19	TRBJ1-5	TRBD1	CASSMDRGYQPQHF	TGTGCCAGTAGTATGGACAGGGGATATCAGCCCCAGCATTTT
.	TRBV5-1	TRBJ2-7	TRBD1	CASSLGGTGEFNEQYF	TGCGCCAGCAGCTTGGGCGGGACAGGGGAGTTCAACGAGCAGTACTTC
.	TRBV7-3	TRBJ2-2	TRBD2	CASSQGLAGAGELFF	TGTGCCAGCAGCCAAGGACTAGCGGGAGCCGGGGAGCTGTTTTTT
.	TRBV5-1	TRBJ2-3	.	CASSLDTSADTQYF	TGCGCCAGCAGCTTGGATACCTCGGCAGATACGCAGTATTTT
.	TRBV15	TRBJ2-1	.	CATSRDSREREGIDEQFF	TGTGCCACCAGCAGAGATAGCCGGGAACGGGAAGGGATTGATGAGCAGTTCTTC
once	TRBV7-2	TRBJ2-7	TRBD2	CASSKAGAYEQYF	TGTGCCAGCAGCAAAGCGGGAGCTTACGAGCAGTACTTC
.	TRBV6-4	TRBJ1-6	.	CASSDGSSPLHF	TGTGCCAGCAGTGACGGGAGCTCACCCCTCCACTTT
few	TRBV7-2	TRBJ1-2	TRBD1	CASNYPKQGTTNYGYTF	TGTGCCAGCAACTATCCCAAACAGGGGACCACTAACTATGGCTACACCTTC
.	TRBV6-4	TRBJ2-1	TRBD2	CASSDGAGASEQFF	TGTGCCAGCAGTGACGGAGCGGGGGCAAGTGAGCAGTTCTTC
.	TRBV11-1	TRBJ2-1	.	CASSYSRWPDNEQFF	TGTGCCAGCAGCTACTCTAGGTGGCCGGACAATGAGCAGTTCTTC
.	TRBV15	TRBJ1-1	TRBD1	CATSRPDRGSEAFF	TGTGCCACCAGCAGACCTGACAGGGGATCTGAAGCTTTCTTT
.	TRBV5-1	TRBJ1-2	.	CASSLAGQGRMGYTF	TGCGCCAGCAGCTTGGCAGGGCAGGGCCGAATGGGCTACACCTTC
once	TRBV15	TRBJ1-2	TRBD1	CATSSHIPGQGGGYTF	TGTGCCACCAGCTCTCATATACCGGGACAGGGGGGCGGCTACACCTTC
few	TRBV4-1	TRBJ2-2	.	CASSQDLWGNTGELFF	TGCGCCAGCAGCCAAGATCTCTGGGGCAACACCGGGGAGCTGTTTTTT
.	TRBV5-6	TRBJ1-6	.	CASSFGGTSDNSPLHF	TGTGCCAGCAGCTTCGGGGGAACCAGCGATAATTCACCCCTCCACTTT
.	TRBV5-6	TRBJ2-3	.	CASSLTETDTQYF	TGTGCCAGCAGCTTGACAGAAACAGATACGCAGTATTTT
.	TRBV29-1	TRBJ2-6	TRBD1	CSVGESGGLSGANVLTF	TGCAGCGTTGGGGAATCAGGGGGTCTCTCTGGGGCCAACGTCCTGACTTTC